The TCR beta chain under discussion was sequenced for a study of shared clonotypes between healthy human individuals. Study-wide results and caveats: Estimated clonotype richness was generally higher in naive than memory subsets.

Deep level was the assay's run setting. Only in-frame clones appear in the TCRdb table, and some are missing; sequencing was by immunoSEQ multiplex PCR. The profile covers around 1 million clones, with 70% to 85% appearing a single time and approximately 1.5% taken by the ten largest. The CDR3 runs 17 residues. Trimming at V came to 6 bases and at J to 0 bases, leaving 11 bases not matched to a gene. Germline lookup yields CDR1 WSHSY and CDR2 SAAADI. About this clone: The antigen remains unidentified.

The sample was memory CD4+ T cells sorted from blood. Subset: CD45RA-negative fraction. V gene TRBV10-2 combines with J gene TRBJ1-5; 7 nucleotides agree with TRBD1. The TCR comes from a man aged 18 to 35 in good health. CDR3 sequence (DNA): TGCGCCAGCAGCCATACAGGGGAGGCGTATAGCAATCAGCCCCAGCATTTT. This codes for CASSHTGEAYSNQPQHF.